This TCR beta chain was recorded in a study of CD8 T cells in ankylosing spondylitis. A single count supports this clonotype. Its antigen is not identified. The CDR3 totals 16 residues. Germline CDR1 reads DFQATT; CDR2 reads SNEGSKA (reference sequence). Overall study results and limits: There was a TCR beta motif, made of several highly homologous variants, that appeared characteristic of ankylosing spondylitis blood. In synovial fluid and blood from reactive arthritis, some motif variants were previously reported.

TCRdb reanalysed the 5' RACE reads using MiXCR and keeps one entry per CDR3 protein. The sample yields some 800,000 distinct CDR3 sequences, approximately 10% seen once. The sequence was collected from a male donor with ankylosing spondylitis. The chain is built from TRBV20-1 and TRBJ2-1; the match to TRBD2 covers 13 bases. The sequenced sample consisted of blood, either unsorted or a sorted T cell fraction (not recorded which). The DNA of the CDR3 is TGCAAACCCATAACCGAACTAGCGGGAGGGCACAATGAGCAGTTCTTC. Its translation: CKPITELAGGHNEQFF.